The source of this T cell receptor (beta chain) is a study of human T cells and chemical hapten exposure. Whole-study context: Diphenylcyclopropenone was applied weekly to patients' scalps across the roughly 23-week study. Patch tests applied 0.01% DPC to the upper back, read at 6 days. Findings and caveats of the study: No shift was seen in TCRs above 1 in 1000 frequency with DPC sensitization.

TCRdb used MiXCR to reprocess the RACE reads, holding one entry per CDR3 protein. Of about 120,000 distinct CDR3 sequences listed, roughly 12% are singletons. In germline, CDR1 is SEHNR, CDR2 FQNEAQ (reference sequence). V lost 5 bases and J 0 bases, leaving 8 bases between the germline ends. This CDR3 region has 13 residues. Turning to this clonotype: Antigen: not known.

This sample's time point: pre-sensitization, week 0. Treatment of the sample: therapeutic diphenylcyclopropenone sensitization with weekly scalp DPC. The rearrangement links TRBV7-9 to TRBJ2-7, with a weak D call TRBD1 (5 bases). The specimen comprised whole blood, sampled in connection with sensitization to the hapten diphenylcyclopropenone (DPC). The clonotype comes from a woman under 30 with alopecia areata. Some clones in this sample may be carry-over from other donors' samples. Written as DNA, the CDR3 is TGTGCCAGCAGCGCACAGGTCTCCTACGAGCAGTACTTC. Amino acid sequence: CASSAQVSYEQYF.